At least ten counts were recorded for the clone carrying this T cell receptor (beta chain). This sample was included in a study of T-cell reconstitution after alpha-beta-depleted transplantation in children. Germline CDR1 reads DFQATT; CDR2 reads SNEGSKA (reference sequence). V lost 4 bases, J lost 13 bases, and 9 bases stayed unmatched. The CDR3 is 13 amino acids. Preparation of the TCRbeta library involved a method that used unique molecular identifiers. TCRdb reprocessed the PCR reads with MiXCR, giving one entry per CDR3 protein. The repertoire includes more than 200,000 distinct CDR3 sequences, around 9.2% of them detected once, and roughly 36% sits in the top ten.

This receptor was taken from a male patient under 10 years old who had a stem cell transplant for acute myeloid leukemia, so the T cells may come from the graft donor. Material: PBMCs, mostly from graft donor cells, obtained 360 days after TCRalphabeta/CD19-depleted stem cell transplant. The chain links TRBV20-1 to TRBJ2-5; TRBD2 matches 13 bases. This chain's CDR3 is CSAIRGLAGARYF. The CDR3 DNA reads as TGCAGTGCTATCCGCGGACTAGCGGGGGCCCGGTACTTC.